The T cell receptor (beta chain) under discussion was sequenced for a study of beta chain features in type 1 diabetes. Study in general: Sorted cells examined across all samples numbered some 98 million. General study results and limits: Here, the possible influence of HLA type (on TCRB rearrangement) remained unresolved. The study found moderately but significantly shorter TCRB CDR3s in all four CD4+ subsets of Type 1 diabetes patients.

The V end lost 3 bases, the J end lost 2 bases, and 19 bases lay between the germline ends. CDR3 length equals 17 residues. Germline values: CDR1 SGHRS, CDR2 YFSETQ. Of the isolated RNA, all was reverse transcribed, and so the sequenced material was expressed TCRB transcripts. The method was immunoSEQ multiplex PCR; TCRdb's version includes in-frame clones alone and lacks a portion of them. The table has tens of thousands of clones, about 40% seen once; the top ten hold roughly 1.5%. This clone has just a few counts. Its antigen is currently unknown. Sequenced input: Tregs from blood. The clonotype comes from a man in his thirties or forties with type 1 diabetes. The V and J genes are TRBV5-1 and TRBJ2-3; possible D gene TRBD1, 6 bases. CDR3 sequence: CASSWVPDSPDTDTQYF. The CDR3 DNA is TGCGCCAGCAGCTGGGTGCCGGACAGCCCTGACACAGATACGCAGTATTTT. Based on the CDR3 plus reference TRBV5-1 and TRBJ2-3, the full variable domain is KAGVTQTPRYLIKTRGQQVTLSCSPISGHRSVSWYQQTPGQGLQFLFEYFSETQRNKGNFPGRFSGRQFSNSRSEMNVSTLELGDSALYLCASSWVPDSPDTDTQYFGPGTRLTVL.